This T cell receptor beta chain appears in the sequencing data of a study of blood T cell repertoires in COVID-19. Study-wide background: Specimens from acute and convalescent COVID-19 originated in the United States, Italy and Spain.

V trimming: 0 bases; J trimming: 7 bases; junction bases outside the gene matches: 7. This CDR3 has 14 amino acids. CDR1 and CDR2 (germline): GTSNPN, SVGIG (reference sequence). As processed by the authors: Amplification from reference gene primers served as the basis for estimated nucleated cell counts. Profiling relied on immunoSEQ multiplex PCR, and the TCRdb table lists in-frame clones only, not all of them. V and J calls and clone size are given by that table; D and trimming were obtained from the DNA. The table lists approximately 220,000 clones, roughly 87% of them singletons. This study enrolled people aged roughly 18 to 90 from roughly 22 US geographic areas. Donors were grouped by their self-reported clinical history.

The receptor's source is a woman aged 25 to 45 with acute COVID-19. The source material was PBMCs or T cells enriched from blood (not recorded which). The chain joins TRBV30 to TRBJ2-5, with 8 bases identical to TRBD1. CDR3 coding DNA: TGTGCCTGGAGTGTCACAGGGGGGCAGGGGACCCAGTACTTC. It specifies CAWSVTGGQGTQYF.